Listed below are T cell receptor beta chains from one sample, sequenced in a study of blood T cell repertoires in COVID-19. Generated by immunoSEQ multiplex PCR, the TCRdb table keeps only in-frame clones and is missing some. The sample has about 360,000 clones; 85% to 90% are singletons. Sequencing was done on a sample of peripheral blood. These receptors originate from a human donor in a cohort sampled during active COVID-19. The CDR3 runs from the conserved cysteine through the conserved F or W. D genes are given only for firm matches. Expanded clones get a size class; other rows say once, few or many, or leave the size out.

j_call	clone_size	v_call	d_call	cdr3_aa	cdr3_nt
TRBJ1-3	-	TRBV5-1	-	CASSLFGEWWGNTIYF	TGCGCCAGCAGCTTGTTCGGGGAATGGTGGGGAAACACCATATATTTT
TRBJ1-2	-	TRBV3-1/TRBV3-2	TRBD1	CASSRRDRAVGGYTF	TGTGCCAGCAGCCGGCGCGACAGGGCAGTAGGTGGCTACACCTTC
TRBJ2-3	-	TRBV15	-	CATSPVPGDTQYF	TGTGCCACCAGCCCTGTTCCAGGGGATACGCAGTATTTT
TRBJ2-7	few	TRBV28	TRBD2	CASSLKGLPNYEQYF	TGTGCCAGCAGTTTAAAGGGACTACCAAACTACGAGCAGTACTTC
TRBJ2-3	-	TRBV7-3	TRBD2	CASSLRLAGPSTDTQYF	TGTGCCAGCAGCTTAAGGCTAGCGGGACCTAGCACAGATACGCAGTATTTT
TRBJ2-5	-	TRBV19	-	CASSMWLGSAEETQYF	TGTGCCAGTAGTATGTGGCTTGGGAGTGCGGAGGAGACCCAGTACTTC
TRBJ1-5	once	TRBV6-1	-	CASSENSLNSRGSNQPQHF	TGTGCCAGCAGCGAAAATTCCCTAAACAGCCGGGGAAGCAATCAGCCCCAGCATTTT
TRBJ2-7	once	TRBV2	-	CASRQAGNYEQYF	TGTGCCAGCAGGCAGGCGGGAAACTACGAGCAGTACTTC
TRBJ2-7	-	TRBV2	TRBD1	CASSVPHGTGNSYEQYF	TGTGCCAGCAGTGTTCCTCACGGGACAGGGAACTCCTACGAGCAGTACTTC
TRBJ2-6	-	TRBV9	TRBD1	CASSVKGQGESGANVLTF	TGTGCCAGCAGCGTTAAGGGACAGGGGGAGTCTGGGGCCAACGTCCTGACTTTC
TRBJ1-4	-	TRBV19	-	CASSIGGRVGEKLFF	TGTGCCAGTAGCATCGGTGGCAGGGTTGGGGAAAAACTGTTTTTT
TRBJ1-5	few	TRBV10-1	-	CASNFGGLLSQHF	TGCGCCAGCAATTTCGGGGGGCTTCTTTCCCAGCATTTT
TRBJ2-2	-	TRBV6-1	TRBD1	CASSERQGASGELFF	TGTGCCAGCAGTGAAAGACAGGGGGCCTCCGGGGAGCTGTTTTTT
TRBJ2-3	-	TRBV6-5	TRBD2	CASRALAGGDTQYF	TGTGCCAGCAGGGCACTAGCGGGGGGAGATACGCAGTATTTT
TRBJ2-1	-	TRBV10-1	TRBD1	CASSYDRVDNEQFF	TGCGCCAGCAGTTATGACAGGGTAGACAATGAGCAGTTCTTC
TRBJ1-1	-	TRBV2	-	CASAHPGLPMNTEAFF	TGTGCCAGCGCACACCCGGGACTCCCCATGAACACTGAAGCTTTCTTT
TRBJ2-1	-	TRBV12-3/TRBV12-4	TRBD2	CASSRGGRTQFF	TGTGCCAGCAGCCGCGGCGGGAGGACACAGTTCTTC
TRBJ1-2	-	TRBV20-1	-	CSSTGNYGYTF	TGCAGTTCGACCGGGAACTATGGCTACACCTTC
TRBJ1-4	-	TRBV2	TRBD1	CASSLQGADEKLFF	TGTGCCAGCAGCCTACAGGGGGCGGATGAAAAACTGTTTTTT
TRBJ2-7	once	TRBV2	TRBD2	CASSETSGSYEQYF	TGTGCCAGCAGTGAGACTAGCGGATCCTACGAGCAGTACTTC
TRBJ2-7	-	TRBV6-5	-	CASSFEYEQYF	TGTGCCAGCAGTTTTGAGTACGAGCAGTACTTC
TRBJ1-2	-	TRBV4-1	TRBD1	CASSQDKFEGGYYGYTF	TGCGCCAGCAGCCAAGATAAATTTGAAGGGGGCTACTATGGCTACACCTTC
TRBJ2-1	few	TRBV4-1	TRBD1	CASSQFRDRGGNEQFF	TGCGCCAGCAGCCAATTCCGAGACAGGGGGGGCAATGAGCAGTTCTTC
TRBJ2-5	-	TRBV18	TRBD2	CASSPLAAAGKEETQYF	TGTGCCAGCTCACCTCTTGCCGCAGCGGGGAAGGAAGAGACCCAGTACTTC
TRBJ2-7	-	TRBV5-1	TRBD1	CASSSGTGFDEQYF	TGCGCCAGCAGCTCCGGGACAGGGTTCGACGAGCAGTACTTC
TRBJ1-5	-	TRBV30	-	CAWSVRGANQPQHF	TGTGCCTGGAGTGTACGGGGGGCGAATCAGCCCCAGCATTTT
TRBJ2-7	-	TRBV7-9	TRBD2	CASSSGLAGLYEQYF	TGTGCCAGCAGCTCAGGACTAGCGGGTCTCTACGAGCAGTACTTC
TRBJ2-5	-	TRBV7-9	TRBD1	CASSSQGYNQETQYF	TGTGCCAGCAGCTCACAGGGGTACAACCAAGAGACCCAGTACTTC
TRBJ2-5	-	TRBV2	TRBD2	CASSDLEGGRGETQYF	TGTGCCAGCAGTGATTTGGAGGGCGGGAGGGGAGAGACCCAGTACTTC
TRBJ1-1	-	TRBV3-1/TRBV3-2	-	CASSPSPRVTEAFF	TGTGCCAGCAGCCCTTCCCCCAGGGTTACTGAAGCTTTCTTT
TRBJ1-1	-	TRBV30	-	CAWRGRTWRAGQVPEAFF	TGTGCCTGGAGGGGCAGGACGTGGAGGGCAGGCCAGGTTCCTGAAGCTTTCTTT
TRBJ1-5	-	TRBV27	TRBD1	CASSLSPPGTASNQPQHF	TGTGCCAGCAGTTTATCGCCCCCCGGGACAGCTAGCAATCAGCCCCAGCATTTT
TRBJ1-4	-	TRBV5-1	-	CASSLAPSGAEKLFF	TGCGCCAGCAGCTTGGCCCCCAGTGGGGCTGAAAAACTGTTTTTT
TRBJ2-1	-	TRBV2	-	CASSRVAGRYNEQFF	TGTGCCAGCAGTCGCGTGGCGGGCCGCTACAATGAGCAGTTCTTC
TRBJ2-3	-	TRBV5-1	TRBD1	CASSLGGFQDTQYF	TGCGCCAGCAGCTTAGGGGGCTTCCAGGATACGCAGTATTTT
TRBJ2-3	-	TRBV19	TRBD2	CASSTFSSGNTDTQYF	TGTGCCAGTAGTACATTTTCTAGCGGGAACACAGATACGCAGTATTTT
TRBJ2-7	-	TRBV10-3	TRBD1	CAISDLPAGGKSGEQYF	TGTGCCATCAGTGACTTACCGGCAGGGGGAAAAAGTGGCGAGCAGTACTTC
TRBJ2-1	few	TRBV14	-	CASSQVRGIEQFF	TGTGCCAGCAGCCAAGTTAGGGGTATTGAGCAGTTCTTC
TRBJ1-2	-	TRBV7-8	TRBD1	CASTSGSGGNGYTF	TGTGCCAGCACCTCGGGCTCAGGGGGCAATGGCTACACCTTC
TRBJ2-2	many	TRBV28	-	CASSPGYNTGELFF	TGTGCCAGCAGTCCAGGGTATAACACCGGGGAGCTGTTTTTT
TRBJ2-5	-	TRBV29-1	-	CSAYRGGETQYF	TGCAGCGCATACAGGGGGGGAGAGACCCAGTACTTC
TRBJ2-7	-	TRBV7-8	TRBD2	CASSLYLAGAGGGSYEQYF	TGTGCCAGCAGCTTATACTTAGCGGGAGCGGGCGGAGGGTCCTACGAGCAGTACTTC
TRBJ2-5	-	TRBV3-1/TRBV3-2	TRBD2	CASSPGLAEQETQYF	TGTGCCAGCAGCCCGGGACTAGCGGAACAAGAGACCCAGTACTTC
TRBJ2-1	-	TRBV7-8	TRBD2	CASSLGTSGTAGQFF	TGTGCCAGCAGCTTGGGGACTAGCGGGACTGCGGGGCAGTTCTTC
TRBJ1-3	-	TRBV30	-	CAWSLHVWSSGNTIYF	TGTGCCTGGAGTCTTCACGTTTGGAGCTCTGGAAACACCATATATTTT
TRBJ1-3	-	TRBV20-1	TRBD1	CSASEGASGNTIYF	TGCAGTGCTAGTGAGGGGGCCTCTGGAAACACCATATATTTT
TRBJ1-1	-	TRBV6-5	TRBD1	CASSRQGWTEAFF	TGTGCCAGCAGCCGACAGGGTTGGACTGAAGCTTTCTTT
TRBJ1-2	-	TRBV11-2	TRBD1	CASSPTQGGYGYTF	TGTGCCAGCAGCCCGACCCAGGGGGGCTATGGCTACACCTTC
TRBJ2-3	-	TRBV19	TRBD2	CASSIRTSGTSTDTQYF	TGTGCCAGTAGTATTCGGACTAGCGGGACTAGCACAGATACGCAGTATTTT
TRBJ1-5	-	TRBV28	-	CASNPRGINQPQHF	TGTGCCAGCAACCCCCGCGGAATCAATCAGCCCCAGCATTTT
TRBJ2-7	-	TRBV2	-	CASSEATGSDYEQYF	TGTGCCAGCAGTGAAGCCACGGGTAGTGACTACGAGCAGTACTTC
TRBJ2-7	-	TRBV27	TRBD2	CASSLYFGGLATLEQYF	TGTGCCAGCAGTTTATACTTTGGGGGACTAGCGACTCTCGAGCAGTACTTC
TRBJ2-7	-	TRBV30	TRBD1	CAWSRDRGFSYEQYF	TGTGCCTGGAGCCGAGACAGGGGCTTCTCCTACGAGCAGTACTTC
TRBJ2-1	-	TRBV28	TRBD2	CASSPFGRGRISHEQFF	TGTGCCAGCAGTCCATTCGGGCGCGGGAGAATCTCTCATGAGCAGTTCTTC
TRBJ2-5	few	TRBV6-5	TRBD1	CASSEWDRGKQTQYF	TGTGCCAGCAGCGAGTGGGACAGGGGCAAACAGACCCAGTACTTC
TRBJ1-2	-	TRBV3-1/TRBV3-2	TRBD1	CASSPAGQLGGYGYTF	TGTGCCAGCAGCCCTGCGGGACAGTTAGGGGGATATGGCTACACCTTC